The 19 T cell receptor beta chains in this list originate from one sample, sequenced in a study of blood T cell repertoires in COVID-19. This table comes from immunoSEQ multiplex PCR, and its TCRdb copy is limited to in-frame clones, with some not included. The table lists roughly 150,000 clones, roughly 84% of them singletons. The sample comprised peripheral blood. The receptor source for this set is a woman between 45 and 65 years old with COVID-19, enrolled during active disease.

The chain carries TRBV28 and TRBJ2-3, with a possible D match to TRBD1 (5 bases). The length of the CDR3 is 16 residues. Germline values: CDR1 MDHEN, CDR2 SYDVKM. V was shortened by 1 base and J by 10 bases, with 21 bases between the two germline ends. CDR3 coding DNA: TGTGCCAGCAGTTTATTTATAGGGCAGGTCAGGGATTCGCAGTATTTT. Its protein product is CASSLFIGQVRDSQYF.

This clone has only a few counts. The CDR3 nucleotides read TGTGCCAGCAGCACCGGCGGCCTCCAAGAGACCCAGTACTTC. This gives the protein CASSTGGLQETQYF. The chain employs TRBV7-3 and TRBJ2-5; D is uncertain. The CDR3 runs to 14 residues. V dropped 5 bases and J dropped 1 base, with 11 bases sitting between them. Germline CDR1 SGHTA, CDR2 FQGTGA.

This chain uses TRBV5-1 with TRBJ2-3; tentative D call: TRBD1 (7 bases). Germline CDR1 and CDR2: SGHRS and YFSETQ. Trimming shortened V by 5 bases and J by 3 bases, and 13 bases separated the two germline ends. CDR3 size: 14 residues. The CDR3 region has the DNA TGCGCCAGCAGTTCGACAGGGACTACAGATACGCAGTATTTT. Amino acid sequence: CASSSTGTTDTQYF.

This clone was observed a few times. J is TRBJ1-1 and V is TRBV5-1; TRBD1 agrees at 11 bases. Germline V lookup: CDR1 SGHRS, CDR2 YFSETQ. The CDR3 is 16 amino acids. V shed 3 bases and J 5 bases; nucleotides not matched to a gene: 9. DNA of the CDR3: TGCGCCAGCAGCTCCAGGACAGGGGGCGCCCGGACTGAAGCTTTCTTT. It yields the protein CASSSRTGGARTEAFF.

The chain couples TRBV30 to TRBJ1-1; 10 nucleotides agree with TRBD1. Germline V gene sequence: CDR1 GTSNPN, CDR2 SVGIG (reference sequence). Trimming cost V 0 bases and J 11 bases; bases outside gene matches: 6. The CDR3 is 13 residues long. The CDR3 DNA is TGTGCCTGGAGTGTACATGGGACAGGGGCGGCTTTCTTT. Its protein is CAWSVHGTGAAFF.

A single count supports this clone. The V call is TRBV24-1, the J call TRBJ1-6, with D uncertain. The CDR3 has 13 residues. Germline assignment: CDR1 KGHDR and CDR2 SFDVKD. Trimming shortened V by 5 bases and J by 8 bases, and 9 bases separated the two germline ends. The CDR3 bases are TGTGCCACCAGTGCGGGGAATTATTCACCCCTCCACTTT. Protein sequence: CATSAGNYSPLHF.

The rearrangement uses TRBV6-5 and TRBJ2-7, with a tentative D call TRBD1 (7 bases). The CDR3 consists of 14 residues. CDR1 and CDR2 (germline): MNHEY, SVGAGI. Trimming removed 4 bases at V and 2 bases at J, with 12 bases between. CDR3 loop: CASSLDRTTYEQYF. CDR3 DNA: TGTGCCAGCAGTTTGGACAGGACTACCTACGAGCAGTACTTC.

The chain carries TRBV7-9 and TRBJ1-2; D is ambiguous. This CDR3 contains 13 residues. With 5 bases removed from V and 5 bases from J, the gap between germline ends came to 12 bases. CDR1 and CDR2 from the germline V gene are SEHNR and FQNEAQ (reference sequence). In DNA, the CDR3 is TGTGCCAGCAGCGCAGACAACCTATATGGCTACACCTTC. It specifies CASSADNLYGYTF.

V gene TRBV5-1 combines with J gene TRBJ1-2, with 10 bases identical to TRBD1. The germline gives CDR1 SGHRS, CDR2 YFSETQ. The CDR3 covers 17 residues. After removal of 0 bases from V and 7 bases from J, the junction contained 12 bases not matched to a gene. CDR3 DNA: TGCGCCAGCAGCTTGGCGGGACAGGGGCATTGGGTTGGTGGCTACACCTTC. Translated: CASSLAGQGHWVGGYTF.

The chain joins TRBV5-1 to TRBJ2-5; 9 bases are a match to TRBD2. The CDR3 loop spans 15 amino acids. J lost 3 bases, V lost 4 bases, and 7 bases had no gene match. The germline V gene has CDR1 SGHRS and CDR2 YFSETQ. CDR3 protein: CASSRVRGGEETQYF. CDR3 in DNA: TGCGCCAGCAGCAGAGTGCGGGGGGGCGAAGAGACCCAGTACTTC.

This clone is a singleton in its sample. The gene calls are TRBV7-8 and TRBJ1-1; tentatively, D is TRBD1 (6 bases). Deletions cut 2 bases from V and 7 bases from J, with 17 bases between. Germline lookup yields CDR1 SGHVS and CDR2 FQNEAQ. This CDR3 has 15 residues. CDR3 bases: TGTGCCAGCAGCTTACGTCCGGGGGGCGCAGGTGAAGCTTTCTTT. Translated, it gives CASSLRPGGAGEAFF. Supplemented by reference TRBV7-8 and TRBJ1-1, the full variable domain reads GAGVSQSPRYKVAKRGQDVALRCDPISGHVSLFWYQQALGQGPEFLTYFQNEAQLDKSGLPSDRFFAERPEGSVSTLKIQRTQQEDSAVYLCASSLRPGGAGEAFFGQGTRLTVV.

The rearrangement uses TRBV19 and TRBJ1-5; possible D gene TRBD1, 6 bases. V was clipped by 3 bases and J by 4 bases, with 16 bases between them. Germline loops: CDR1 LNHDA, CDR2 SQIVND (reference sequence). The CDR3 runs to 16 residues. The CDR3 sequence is CASSMGRQANNQPQHF. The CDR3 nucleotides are TGTGCCAGTAGTATGGGTCGACAGGCCAATAATCAGCCCCAGCATTTT.

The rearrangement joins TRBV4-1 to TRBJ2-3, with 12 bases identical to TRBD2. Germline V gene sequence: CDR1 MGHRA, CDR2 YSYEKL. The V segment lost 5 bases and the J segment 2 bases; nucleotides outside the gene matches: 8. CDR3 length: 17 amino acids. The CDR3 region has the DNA TGCGCCAGCAGCTTAAGACTAGCGGGGGCCCACACAGATACGCAGTATTTT. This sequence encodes CASSLRLAGAHTDTQYF.

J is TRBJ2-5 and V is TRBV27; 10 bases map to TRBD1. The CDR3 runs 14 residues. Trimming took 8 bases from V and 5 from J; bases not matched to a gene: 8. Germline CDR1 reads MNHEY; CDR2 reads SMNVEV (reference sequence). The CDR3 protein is CASRRQGAWETQYF. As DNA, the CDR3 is TGTGCCAGCCGGAGACAGGGGGCTTGGGAGACCCAGTACTTC.

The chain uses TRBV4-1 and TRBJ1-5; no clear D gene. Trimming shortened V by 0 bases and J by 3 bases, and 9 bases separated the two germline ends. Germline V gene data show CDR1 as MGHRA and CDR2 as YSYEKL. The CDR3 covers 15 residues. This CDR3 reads CASSQEGGINQPQHF. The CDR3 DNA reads TGCGCCAGCAGCCAAGAAGGAGGAATCAATCAGCCCCAGCATTTT.

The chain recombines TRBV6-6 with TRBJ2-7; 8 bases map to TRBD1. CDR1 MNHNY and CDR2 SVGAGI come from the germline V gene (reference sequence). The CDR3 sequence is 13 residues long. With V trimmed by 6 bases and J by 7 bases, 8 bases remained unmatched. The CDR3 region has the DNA TGTGCCAGCAGCGGACAGGGTACAGGGGAGCAGTACTTC. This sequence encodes CASSGQGTGEQYF.

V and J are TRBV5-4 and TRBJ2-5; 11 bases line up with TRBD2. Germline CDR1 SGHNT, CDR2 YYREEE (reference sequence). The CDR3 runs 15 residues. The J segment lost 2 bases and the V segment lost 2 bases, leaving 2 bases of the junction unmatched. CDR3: CASSFRLAGQETQYF. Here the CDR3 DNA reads TGTGCCAGCAGCTTCCGACTAGCGGGGCAAGAGACCCAGTACTTC.

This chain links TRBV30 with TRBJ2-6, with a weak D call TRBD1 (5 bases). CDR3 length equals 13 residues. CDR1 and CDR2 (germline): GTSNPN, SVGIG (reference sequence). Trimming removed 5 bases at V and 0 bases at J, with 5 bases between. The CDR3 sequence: CAWDSSGANVLTF. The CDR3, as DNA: TGTGCCTGGGACAGCTCTGGGGCCAACGTCCTGACTTTC.

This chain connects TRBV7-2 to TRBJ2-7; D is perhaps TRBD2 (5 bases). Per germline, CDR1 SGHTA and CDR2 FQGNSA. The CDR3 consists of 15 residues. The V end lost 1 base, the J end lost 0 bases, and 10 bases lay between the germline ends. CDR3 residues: CASSLGLGSSYEQYF. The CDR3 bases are TGTGCCAGCAGCTTAGGGCTAGGGAGCTCCTACGAGCAGTACTTC.